The 9 T cell receptor beta chains given below trace back to one sample, sequenced in a study of cytomegalovirus exposure and HLA in healthy donors (dated by TCRdb to about 2017). The library was generated by the immunoSEQ multiplex PCR assay. For the multiplex PCR, a mixture combining 60 forward primers for TCR Vbeta segments and 13 reverse primers for TCR Jbeta segments was used. This is the immuneACCESS table as TCRdb keeps it, with only in-frame sequences that have V and J called. A part of the clones is gone; compared with another copy, unresolved V genes explain less than half, and the rest is unexplained. A total of over 75,000 clones appear in this sample, 84% of them only once. Of the sample, around 6% falls within the top ten clones. Material for sequencing was PBMCs. The receptors stem from a woman in her late teens or twenties in good health and CMV-seropositive.

This clone has only one observation. The chain employs TRBV19 and TRBJ1-6; TRBD1 matches 9 bases. V shed 10 bases and J 7 bases; nucleotides not matched to a gene: 5. The length of the CDR3 is 13 residues. Germline V gene lookup returns CDR1 LNHDA and CDR2 SQIVND (reference sequence). The CDR3 sequence is CATGTGPNSPLHF. The CDR3 DNA reads as TGTGCCACTGGGACAGGGCCCAATTCACCCCTCCACTTT. The variable domain in full, completed from reference TRBV19 and TRBJ1-6, reads DGGITQSPKYLFRKEGQNVTLSCEQNLNHDAMYWYRQDPGQGLRLIYYSQIVNDFQKGDIAEGYSVSREKKESFPLTVTSAQKNPTAFYLCATGTGPNSPLHFGNGTRLTVT.

The chain employs TRBV15 and TRBJ2-7; D is unclear. V gave up 3 bases and J gave up 3 bases, with 18 bases separating them. The germline CDR1 and CDR2 sequences are LNHNV and YYDKDF (reference sequence). CDR3 length: 16 amino acids. This CDR3 reads CATSSRQRAAGYEQYF. Written as DNA, the CDR3 is TGTGCCACCAGCAGCCGACAAAGAGCAGCAGGCTACGAGCAGTACTTC.

The chain joins TRBV18 to TRBJ1-2; 7 bases match TRBD1. Trimming took 3 bases from V and 4 from J; bases not matched to a gene: 11. Germline assignment: CDR1 KGHSH and CDR2 LQKENI. This CDR3 is built from 16 residues. The CDR3 coding sequence is TGTGCCAGCTCACCGGACAGGCCCCCTGCCGCCTATGGCTACACCTTC. Translation: CASSPDRPPAAYGYTF. The whole variable domain, filled in from reference TRBV18 and TRBJ1-2, reads NAGVMQNPRHLVRRRGQEARLRCSPMKGHSHVYWYRQLPEEGLKFMVYLQKENIIDESGMPKERFSAEFPKEGPSILRIQQVVRGDSAAYFCASSPDRPPAAYGYTFGSGTRLTVV.

This chain joins TRBV25-1 and TRBJ1-1, with unresolved D. Trimming removed 5 bases at V and 3 bases at J, with 13 bases between. The germline V gene encodes CDR1 MGHDK and CDR2 SYGVNS. This CDR3 comprises 14 residues. The CDR3 region is CASSTLLQDTEAFF. The CDR3, as DNA: TGTGCCAGCAGTACACTCCTTCAGGACACTGAAGCTTTCTTT.

The chain links TRBV5-1 to TRBJ2-5; 7 nucleotides align to TRBD2. This CDR3 spans 16 amino acids. The trim removed 0 bases at V and 4 bases at J, leaving 9 bases unmatched. CDR1 and CDR2 from the germline V gene are SGHRS and YFSETQ. The CDR3 region has the DNA TGCGCCAGCAGCTTGGGGGGACTAAGATTTGGAGAGACCCAGTACTTC. Its translation: CASSLGGLRFGETQYF.

The V and J genes are TRBV10-3 and TRBJ2-5, with D possibly being TRBD1 (6 bases). Trimming pared 6 bases from V and 3 bases from J, leaving 11 bases between. CDR1 ENHRY and CDR2 SYGVKD come from the germline V gene. This CDR3 region has 13 residues. The CDR3 sequence: CAISRTVKETQYF. The CDR3 DNA follows: TGTGCCATCAGCAGGACAGTTAAAGAGACCCAGTACTTC.

The V gene is TRBV28, the J gene TRBJ1-5; D may be TRBD1 (5 bases). V was trimmed by 3 bases and J by 3 bases, leaving 15 bases between them. This CDR3 contains 16 residues. Per the germline V gene, CDR1 is MDHEN and CDR2 is SYDVKM. The CDR3: CASSLPRAGNNQPQHF. The DNA for the CDR3 is TGTGCCAGCAGTTTGCCCCGGGCAGGGAACAATCAGCCCCAGCATTTT. The full variable domain, completed using reference TRBV28 and TRBJ1-5, is DVKVTQSSRYLVKRTGEKVFLECVQDMDHENMFWYRQDPGLGLRLIYFSYDVKMKEKGDIPEGYSVSREKKERFSLILESASTNQTSMYLCASSLPRAGNNQPQHFGDGTRLSIL.

This CDR3 reads CASSPPTETYEQYF. Written as DNA, the CDR3 is TGTGCCAGCAGTCCCCCGACAGAAACCTACGAGCAGTACTTC. This chain joins TRBV28 and TRBJ2-7; a possible D gene is TRBD1 (5 bases). The CDR3 sequence is 14 residues long. Trimming left V 5 bases short and J 2 bases short, with 13 bases between. CDR1 and CDR2 from the germline V gene are MDHEN and SYDVKM.

V gene TRBV15 combines with J gene TRBJ2-7, with D perhaps matching TRBD1 (5 bases). CDR1 LNHNV and CDR2 YYDKDF come from the germline V gene (reference sequence). The V gene lost 2 bases and the J gene lost 3 bases, with 29 bases spanning the gap. This CDR3 spans 20 amino acids. The CDR3 region has the DNA TGTGCCACCAGCAGAACCTGGAATCCAGGGCCGAGAGAGTTGGGCTACGAGCAGTACTTC. It encodes CATSRTWNPGPRELGYEQYF.